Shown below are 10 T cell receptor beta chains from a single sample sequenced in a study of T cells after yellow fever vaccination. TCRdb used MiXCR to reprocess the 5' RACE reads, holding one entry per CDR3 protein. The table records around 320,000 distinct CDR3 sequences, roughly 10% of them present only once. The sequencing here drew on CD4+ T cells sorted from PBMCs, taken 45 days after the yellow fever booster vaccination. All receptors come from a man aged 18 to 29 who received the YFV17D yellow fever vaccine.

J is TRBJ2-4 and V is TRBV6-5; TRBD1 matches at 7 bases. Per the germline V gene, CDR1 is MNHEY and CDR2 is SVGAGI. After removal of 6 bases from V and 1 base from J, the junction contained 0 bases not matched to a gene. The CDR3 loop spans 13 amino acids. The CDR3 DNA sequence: TGTGCCAGCAGGGACAGGGCCAAAAACATTCAGTACTTC. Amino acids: CASRDRAKNIQYF.

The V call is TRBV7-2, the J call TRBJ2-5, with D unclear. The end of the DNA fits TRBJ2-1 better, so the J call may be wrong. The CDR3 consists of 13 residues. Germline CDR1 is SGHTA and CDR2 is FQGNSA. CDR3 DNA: TGTGCCAGCAGCTTAGTCGGTGGTGAGACCCAGTTCTTC. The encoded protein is CASSLVGGETQFF.

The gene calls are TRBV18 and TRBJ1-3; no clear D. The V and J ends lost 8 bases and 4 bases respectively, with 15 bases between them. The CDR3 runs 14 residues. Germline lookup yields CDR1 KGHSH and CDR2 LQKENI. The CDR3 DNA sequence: TGTGCCAGCGCCTTCACGCGTCCAGGAAACACCATATATTTT. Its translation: CASAFTRPGNTIYF.

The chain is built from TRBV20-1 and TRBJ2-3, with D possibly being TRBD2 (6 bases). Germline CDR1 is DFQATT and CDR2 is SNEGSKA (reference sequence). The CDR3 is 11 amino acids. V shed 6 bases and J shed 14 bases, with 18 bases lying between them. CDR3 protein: CSAPTGRGLYF. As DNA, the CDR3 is TGCAGTGCCCCAACCGGGCGGGGTCTGTATTTT.

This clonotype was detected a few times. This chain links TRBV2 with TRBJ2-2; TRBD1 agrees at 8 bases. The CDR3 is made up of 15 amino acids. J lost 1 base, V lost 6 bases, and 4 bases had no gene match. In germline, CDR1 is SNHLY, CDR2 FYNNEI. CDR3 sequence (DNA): TGTGCCAGCAGCCGGGACAGGAGGAACACCGGGGAGCTGTTTTTT. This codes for CASSRDRRNTGELFF.

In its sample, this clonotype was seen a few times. CDR3 DNA sequence: TGCAGTGCTAGGGCGGGTCCTCTGACTGAAGCTTTCTTT. This codes for CSARAGPLTEAFF. V usage is TRBV20-1 and J usage is TRBJ1-1; D uncertain. V shed 3 bases and J shed 5 bases, with 13 bases lying between them. Germline V CDR1 and CDR2: DFQATT, SNEGSKA (reference sequence). The CDR3 spans 13 residues.

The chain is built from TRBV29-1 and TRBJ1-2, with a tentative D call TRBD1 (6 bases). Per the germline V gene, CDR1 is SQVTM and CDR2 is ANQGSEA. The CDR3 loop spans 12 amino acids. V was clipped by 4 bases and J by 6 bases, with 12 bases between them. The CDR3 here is CSVGAQGDGYTF. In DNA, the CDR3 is TGCAGCGTTGGGGCACAGGGCGATGGCTACACCTTC. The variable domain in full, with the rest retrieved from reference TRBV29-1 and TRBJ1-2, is SAVISQKPSRDICQRGTSLTIQCQVDSQVTMMFWYRQQPGQSLTLIATANQGSEATYESGFVIDKFPISRPNLTFSTLTVSNMSPEDSSIYLCSVGAQGDGYTFGSGTRLTVV.

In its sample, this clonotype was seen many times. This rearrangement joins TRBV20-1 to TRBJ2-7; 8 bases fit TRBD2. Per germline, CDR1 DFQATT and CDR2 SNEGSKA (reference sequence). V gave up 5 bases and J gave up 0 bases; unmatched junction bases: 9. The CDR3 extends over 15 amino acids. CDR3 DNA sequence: TGCAGTGCTGAGAGGCCAGCGGGGGCCTCCTACGAGCAGTACTTC. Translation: CSAERPAGASYEQYF.

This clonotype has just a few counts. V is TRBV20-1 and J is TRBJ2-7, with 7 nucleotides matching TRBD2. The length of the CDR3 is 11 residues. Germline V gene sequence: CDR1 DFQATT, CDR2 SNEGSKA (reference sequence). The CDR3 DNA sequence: TGCAGGCGGGGGTTCTCCTACGAGCAGTACTTC. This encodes CRRGFSYEQYF.

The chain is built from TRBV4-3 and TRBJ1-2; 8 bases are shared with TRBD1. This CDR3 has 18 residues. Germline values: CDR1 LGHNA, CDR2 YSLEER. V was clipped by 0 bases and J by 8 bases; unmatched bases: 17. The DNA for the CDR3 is TGCGCCAGCAGCCAAGATTCCCCCACTACAGGGGGAGTTGGCGGCTACACCTTC. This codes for CASSQDSPTTGGVGGYTF.